Given below is one T cell receptor (beta chain) in context. The antigen remains undetermined. These data belong to a study of shared clonotypes between healthy human individuals. Original processing notes: Junction-only immunoSEQ data arrived without quality scores, meaning filtering differed. The assay was immunoSEQ multiplex PCR, and TCRdb's table has in-frame clones only and misses some. Clonal size and the V and J genes are those of that table, whereas D and trimming came from the DNA. The repertoire includes a few million clones, approximately 94% of them detected once, and over 0.12% sits in the top ten. V was clipped by 2 bases and J by 5 bases; unmatched bases: 5. The CDR3 loop spans 14 amino acids. The V gene's germline CDR1 is LNHDA and CDR2 SQIVND (reference sequence). Study-level points and caveats: About 5% of naive CD4 clonotypes were shared across several donors.

This receptor was obtained from a man aged 18 to 35 in good health. Sample: naive CD4+ T cells sorted from blood. Subset meaning: CD45RA+ positively selected. This rearrangement joins TRBV19 to TRBJ2-7; 8 nucleotides match TRBD1. The CDR3: CASSILDRVNEQYF. The CDR3 DNA reads TGTGCCAGTAGTATACTGGACAGGGTCAACGAGCAGTACTTC.